Each of the 7 T cell receptor beta chains below was sequenced from the same sample in a study of T cell repertoires in cytomegalovirus infection. TCRdb itself ran the reads through MiXCR, one entry per CDR3 protein. The data show tens of thousands of distinct CDR3 sequences, about 44% seen once. Their antigens remain unidentified. The sequenced sample was CD8+ T cells from cultured PBMCs, obtained from culture after CMV antigen stimulation. The receptors stem from a human donor in good health (CMV status not recorded). Some clones in this sample may be carry-over from other donors' samples.

The chain carries TRBV29-1 and TRBJ2-7; maybe TRBD2 (6 bases). From germline, CDR1 is SQVTM and CDR2 ANQGSEA. This CDR3 has 14 amino acids. Trimming took 0 bases from V and 6 from J, leaving 15 bases between them. The CDR3 nucleotides are TGCAGCGTTGAAGAGCGGGGCGCGGGTTTCGAGCAGTACTTC. Translating gives CSVEERGAGFEQYF.

This clonotype came up once. This rearrangement joins TRBV28 to TRBJ2-2; 7 bases map to TRBD2. The junction had 8 bases not matched to a gene; V was cut back by 8 bases and J by 5 bases. CDR3 length: 14 residues. Per the germline V gene, CDR1 is MDHEN and CDR2 is SYDVKM. CDR3 amino acids: CASLGLHRTGELFF. The CDR3 DNA reads as TGTGCCAGCCTGGGACTACATCGGACCGGGGAGCTGTTTTTT.

The chain combines TRBV7-9 with TRBJ2-5; D is possibly TRBD1 (6 bases). Trimming cost V 6 bases and J 5 bases, with 10 bases left between them. This CDR3 has 12 amino acids. Germline values: CDR1 SEHNR, CDR2 FQNEAQ (reference sequence). As DNA, the CDR3 is TGTGCCAGCAGAGGGGGACGGGAGACCCAGTACTTC. As protein: CASRGGRETQYF.

There are a few counts of this clonotype. V and J are TRBV10-3 and TRBJ2-3; 11 positions agree with TRBD2. CDR3 length: 16 residues. V shed 4 bases, J shed 1 base, and the junction held 4 bases outside the gene matches. Germline values: CDR1 ENHRY, CDR2 SYGVKD. The CDR3 loop reads CAISVPLAGGTDTQYF. The CDR3 nucleotides are TGTGCCATCAGTGTCCCACTAGCGGGGGGCACAGATACGCAGTATTTT.

This chain's CDR3 is CASSYSGTMEEKLFF. CDR3 DNA sequence: TGTGCCAGCAGTTACTCCGGGACGATGGAGGAAAAACTGTTTTTT. The V and J genes are TRBV6-5 and TRBJ1-4; D possibly corresponds to TRBD1 (5 bases). This CDR3 is built from 15 residues. The V and J ends lost 0 bases and 8 bases respectively, with 13 bases between them. Germline CDR1 reads MNHEY; CDR2 reads SVGAGI.

This clonotype was counted only a few times. This sequence joins TRBV6-6 and TRBJ2-3; TRBD2 might be the D (6 bases). CDR1 MNHNY and CDR2 SVGAGI come from the germline V gene (reference sequence). V gave up 2 bases and J gave up 2 bases, with 20 bases separating them. This CDR3 has 18 residues. The CDR3 protein is CASSYPFGTLKATDTQYF. The CDR3 bases are TGTGCCAGCAGTTACCCCTTCGGGACTCTAAAGGCCACAGATACGCAGTATTTT.

The chain links TRBV12-3 or TRBV12-4 to TRBJ2-7; tentatively, D is TRBD1 (5 bases). This CDR3 comprises 13 residues. Trimming stripped 6 bases from V and 1 base from J, with 10 bases between. The CDR3 DNA follows: TGTGCCAGCAGCCTGGACAATTCCTACGAGCAGTACTTC. Protein sequence: CASSLDNSYEQYF.